This T cell receptor (beta chain) emerged from a study of CD4 and CD8 cells across lung adenocarcinoma regions. This clonotype was observed a few times. Localized lung adenocarcinoma, a non-small cell lung cancer, affected the donors. The V end was cut by 7 bases, the J end by 0 bases, with 10 bases between. This CDR3 has 14 residues. Germline V CDR1 and CDR2: WNHNN, SYGVQD (reference sequence). TCRdb redid the calling of the PCR reads with MiXCR, one entry per CDR3 protein. The sample consists of some 5,000 distinct CDR3 sequences, approximately 67% of them appearing once. Sequencing was performed on CD4+ T cells from the center of a lung tumor. The chain combines TRBV10-1 with TRBJ1-3, with D possibly matching TRBD1 (5 bases). The receptor comes from a female donor with lung adenocarcinoma. The CD4 and CD8 labels of this study may be unreliable. CDR3 sequence reads: CASTGAHSGNTIYF. The DNA for the CDR3 is TGCGCCAGCACCGGGGCCCACTCTGGAAACACCATATATTTT.